These 10 T cell receptor beta chains share one sample of origin, sequenced in a study of OX40 agonist ivuxolimab in advanced cancers. TCRdb's copy holds only in-frame clones and misses some; the assay was immunoSEQ multiplex PCR. The profile shows 45,000 to 65,000 clones, roughly 80% of them singletons. The sample in question was CD4+ or CD8+ T cells sorted from blood, obtained in a trial of the OX40 agonist ivuxolimab. The origin of the receptors is an adult with an advanced solid tumor such as melanoma, head and neck, liver or kidney cancer.

CDR3 sequence reads: CASSAQGGSNQPQHF. The CDR3 nucleotides are TGTGCCAGCAGTGCGCAGGGGGGTAGCAATCAGCCCCAGCATTTT. The chain uses TRBV2 and TRBJ1-5; TRBD1 agrees at 7 bases. Germline V CDR1 and CDR2: SNHLY, FYNNEI. V lost 4 bases and J lost 0; bases outside the gene matches: 3. This CDR3 is built from 15 residues.

The rearrangement links TRBV21-1 to TRBJ2-7; the tabulated D call, TRBD1, remains unverified against the DNA. TRBV21-1 is a documented pseudogene. The CDR3 has 17 amino acids. The DNA for the CDR3 is TGTGCCAGCAGCAAGGGGTCACAGGGAGTGGGGTCCTACGAGCAGTACTTC. It encodes CASSKGSQGVGSYEQYF.

This sequence joins TRBV10-1 and TRBJ2-1, with TRBD2 identical over 10 bases. The J segment lost 1 base and the V segment lost 5 bases, leaving 8 bases of the junction unmatched. The CDR3 is made up of 17 amino acids. Per germline, CDR1 WNHNN and CDR2 SYGVQD (reference sequence). CDR3 protein: CASSRAGGPRSYNEQFF. As DNA, the CDR3 is TGCGCCAGCAGTCGAGCGGGGGGGCCTAGGTCCTACAATGAGCAGTTCTTC.

The chain joins TRBV10-1 to TRBJ1-3, with 8 bases fitting TRBD1. The germline V gene encodes CDR1 WNHNN and CDR2 SYGVQD (reference sequence). CDR3 length equals 15 residues. After removal of 6 bases from V and 1 base from J, the junction contained 5 bases not matched to a gene. The CDR3 is CASSSDRDSGNTIYF. The CDR3 DNA sequence: TGCGCCAGCAGCTCGGACAGGGATTCTGGAAACACCATATATTTT.

This chain links TRBV11-2 with TRBJ2-3; TRBD1 is a possible D gene (6 bases). This CDR3 has 15 amino acids. Trimming took off 3 bases at V and 4 bases at J, with 14 bases between the two ends. The germline CDR1 and CDR2 sequences are SGHAT and FQNNGV. DNA for the CDR3: TGTGCCAGCAGCTTGAAAACAGGGAGTGCAGATACGCAGTATTTT. The encoded protein is CASSLKTGSADTQYF.

This chain joins TRBV5-1 and TRBJ1-4; 10 nucleotides match TRBD1. V trimming: 3 bases; J trimming: 7 bases; junction bases outside the gene matches: 6. CDR1 is SGHRS, CDR2 YFSETQ, per germline. The CDR3 consists of 15 residues. DNA for the CDR3: TGCGCCAGCAGCTCTGGGACAGGGGTTTTTGAAAAACTGTTTTTT. Translating gives CASSSGTGVFEKLFF.

The rearrangement links TRBV30 to TRBJ1-6; maybe TRBD1 (5 bases). V lost 4 bases and J lost 15, with 13 bases in between. Germline loops: CDR1 GTSNPN, CDR2 SVGIG (reference sequence). The CDR3 has 11 residues. This chain's CDR3 is CAWKTGVDLHF. CDR3 DNA: TGTGCCTGGAAGACGGGGGTCGACCTCCACTTT.

The chain is built from TRBV6-6 and TRBJ2-7, with D maybe TRBD1 (6 bases). V lost 5 bases and J lost 6, with 14 bases in between. The CDR3 contains 13 residues. Germline V CDR1 and CDR2: MNHNY, SVGAGI (reference sequence). The CDR3 region has the DNA TGTGCCAGCAGTCCAGGGGTTCCTAGCGAGCAGTACTTC. Amino acids: CASSPGVPSEQYF.

This chain joins TRBV20-1 and TRBJ2-7, with 7 positions matching TRBD2. CDR1 DFQATT and CDR2 SNEGSKA come from the germline V gene (reference sequence). The CDR3 totals 11 residues. J was trimmed by 6 bases and V by 3 bases; bases with no gene match: 2. The CDR3 DNA follows: TGCAGTGCTAGGGGGGGGTTCGAGCAGTACTTC. Encoded protein: CSARGGFEQYF.

The chain has TRBV19 and TRBJ2-5; possible D gene TRBD2, 5 bases. Germline V gene sequence: CDR1 LNHDA, CDR2 SQIVND (reference sequence). The CDR3 contains 16 residues. The V end lost 7 bases, the J end lost 2 bases, and 20 bases lay between the germline ends. In DNA, the CDR3 is TGTGCCAGTACCCCAGTCGGCTATCGGGATCAAGAGACCCAGTACTTC. It is translated as CASTPVGYRDQETQYF. The full variable domain, with the rest looked up from reference TRBV19 and TRBJ2-5, is DGGITQSPKYLFRKEGQNVTLSCEQNLNHDAMYWYRQDPGQGLRLIYYSQIVNDFQKGDIAEGYSVSREKKESFPLTVTSAQKNPTAFYLCASTPVGYRDQETQYFGPGTRLLVL.